These 13 T cell receptor beta chains were all obtained from the same sample, sequenced in a study of CD8 T cells in ankylosing spondylitis. Study results and caveats: Fewer than ten highly homologous variants made up a TCR beta motif that seemed to typify ankylosing spondylitis blood.

MiXCR, run by TCRdb on the 5' RACE reads, gives a single entry per CDR3 protein. The sample contains a few hundred thousand distinct CDR3 sequences, approximately 17% of which appear only once. Their recognized antigens are unknown. Material: blood, either unsorted or a sorted T cell fraction (not recorded which). These receptors were taken from a male donor with ankylosing spondylitis.

This clonotype appeared a few times. J is TRBJ2-3 and V is TRBV20-1; 7 nucleotides line up with TRBD1. In germline, CDR1 is DFQATT, CDR2 SNEGSKA (reference sequence). The ends lost 3 bases at V and 4 bases at J; junction bases unmatched: 7. CDR3 length: 14 amino acids. The DNA for the CDR3 is TGCAGTGCTAGCAAGGGGGCTGAATCAGATACGCAGTATTTT. Its protein product is CSASKGAESDTQYF.

This clonotype was counted ten times or more. This chain links TRBV20-1 with TRBJ1-5; possibly TRBD1 for D (5 bases). Germline loops: CDR1 DFQATT, CDR2 SNEGSKA (reference sequence). V lost 0 bases and J lost 3, with 9 bases in between. This CDR3 has 14 residues. The CDR3 reads CSARDGGPNQPQHF. The DNA of the CDR3 is TGCAGTGCTAGAGACGGGGGACCCAATCAGCCCCAGCATTTT.

This chain uses TRBV9 with TRBJ1-2, with 7 positions matching TRBD1. Trimming at V came to 3 bases and at J to 7 bases, leaving 6 bases not matched to a gene. The CDR3 is made up of 13 amino acids. Germline-derived CDR1 and CDR2 are SGDLS and YYNGEE. The DNA of the CDR3 is TGTGCCAGCAGCGGACAGGGTCAAAGTGGCTACACCTTC. Its protein product is CASSGQGQSGYTF. Looking up the rest from reference TRBV9 and TRBJ1-2 gives the full variable domain: DSGVTQTPKHLITATGQRVTLRCSPRSGDLSVYWYQQSLDQGLQFLIQYYNGEERAKGNILERFSAQQFPDLHSELNLSSLELGDSALYFCASSGQGQSGYTFGSGTRLTVV.

This clonotype was seen repeatedly, ten times or more. V is TRBV6-6 and J is TRBJ2-1, with D tentatively TRBD2 (6 bases). CDR3 size: 13 residues. CDR1 is MNHNY and CDR2 is SVGAGI in the germline V gene (reference sequence). The ends were cut back, 5 bases at V and 5 bases at J, with 10 bases in the middle. The chain's CDR3 is CASSPRGNNEQFF. The DNA of the CDR3 is TGTGCCAGCAGTCCCCGGGGGAACAATGAGCAGTTCTTC.

The rearrangement uses TRBV20-1 and TRBJ2-6; 11 nucleotides agree with TRBD1. The CDR3 spans 16 residues. With V trimmed by 6 bases and J by 18 bases, 22 bases remained unmatched. The germline V gene has CDR1 DFQATT and CDR2 SNEGSKA (reference sequence). CDR3 DNA sequence: TGCAGTGCCACCGACCCCGACCGGGACAGGGGGTATAGATGGACTTTC. Residues: CSATDPDRDRGYRWTF.

The V call is TRBV7-8, the J call TRBJ2-3, with 14 bases lining up with TRBD2. CDR3 length: 19 amino acids. V shed 3 bases and J 6 bases; nucleotides not matched to a gene: 14. Per germline, CDR1 SGHVS and CDR2 FQNEAQ. CDR3 in DNA: TGTGCCAGCAGCTTCCGACTAGCGGGGGGGCCTCGGCTCACGGATACGCAGTATTTT. Translation gives CASSFRLAGGPRLTDTQYF.

J is TRBJ2-2 and V is TRBV2, with D perhaps matching TRBD1 or TRBD2 (5 bases each). Trimming pared 5 bases from V and 6 bases from J, leaving 16 bases between. Germline V gene lookup returns CDR1 SNHLY and CDR2 FYNNEI. This CDR3 has 15 residues. This CDR3 is CASSSTGPRAGELFF. CDR3 nucleotide sequence: TGTGCCAGCAGTTCCACGGGACCTCGGGCCGGGGAGCTGTTTTTT.

This clonotype was detected only a few times. This chain connects TRBV6-1 to TRBJ2-7; tentative D call: TRBD1 (5 bases). The CDR3 extends over 15 amino acids. Deletions cut 3 bases from V and 1 base from J, with 13 bases between. CDR1 and CDR2 (germline): MNHNS, SASEGT. The CDR3 sequence: CASSEVTAGSYEQYF. The CDR3, as DNA: TGTGCCAGCAGTGAGGTGACAGCCGGTTCCTACGAGCAGTACTTC.

The rearrangement joins TRBV5-1 to TRBJ2-7; 9 bases match TRBD1. CDR3 size: 14 residues. V shed 5 bases and J 5 bases; nucleotides not matched to a gene: 8. CDR1 and CDR2 (germline): SGHRS, YFSETQ. Here the CDR3 DNA reads TGCGCCAGCAGTCAAGGACAGGGGTTCCACGAGCAGTACTTC. Protein: CASSQGQGFHEQYF.

The rearrangement links TRBV20-1 to TRBJ1-1, with D tentatively TRBD1 (6 bases). The CDR3 has 16 amino acids. V dropped 0 bases and J dropped 4 bases, with 18 bases sitting between them. CDR1 DFQATT and CDR2 SNEGSKA come from the germline V gene (reference sequence). CDR3 nucleotides: TGCAGTGCTAGAGATATAGGAGGGGGGGAAAGCACTGAAGCTTTCTTT. Protein sequence: CSARDIGGGESTEAFF.

V usage is TRBV4-1 and J usage is TRBJ2-1, with TRBD2 identical over 15 bases. V lost 3 bases and J lost 1; bases outside the gene matches: 1. CDR1 is MGHRA and CDR2 is YSYEKL in the germline V gene. The CDR3 length is 17 residues. The CDR3: CASSQGTSGGSYNEQFF. For the CDR3, the DNA is TGCGCCAGCAGCCAGGGGACTAGCGGGGGGTCCTACAATGAGCAGTTCTTC.

This rearrangement joins TRBV6-6 to TRBJ2-7; perhaps TRBD2 as D (6 bases). The CDR3 is made up of 13 amino acids. Germline CDR1 reads MNHNY; CDR2 reads SVGAGI (reference sequence). V was pared by 5 bases and J by 7 bases, with 15 bases between. The CDR3 DNA reads as TGTGCCAGCAGTCGTCGGGACGGAGGGGAGCAGTACTTC. Amino acids: CASSRRDGGEQYF.

This clonotype was seen a few times. The chain links TRBV12-3 or TRBV12-4 to TRBJ1-4, with no clear D. V was clipped by 4 bases and J by 7 bases, with 10 bases between them. This CDR3 is 13 amino acids long. The CDR3, as DNA: TGTGCCAGCAGTTCTACCCGGGTTGAAAAACTGTTTTTT. Protein sequence: CASSSTRVEKLFF.